The 5 T cell receptor beta chains below all came from one sample that was sequenced in a study of blood T cell repertoires in COVID-19 (dated by TCRdb to 2020 to 2021). The receptor library was made with the immunoSEQ multiplex PCR assay. TCRdb retrieved this table from immuneACCESS and kept in-frame rearrangements only. Not all clones are present; in checked studies, unresolved V genes account for under half, and no reason is known for the remainder. The sample contains about 150,000 clones, over 65% of them found a single time. The biggest ten clones account for roughly 1.7% of the sample. The material sequenced was peripheral blood. These receptors originate from a man older than 75 with acute or convalescent COVID-19.

The chain combines TRBV9 with TRBJ1-6; maybe TRBD1 (6 bases). The CDR3 extends over 18 amino acids. V was cut by 4 bases and J by 5 bases, with 22 bases left in between. Germline CDR1 SGDLS, CDR2 YYNGEE. The CDR3 bases are TGTGCCAGCAGCACCCGCCCCAGGCAGGGGAGAAATAATTCACCCCTCCACTTT. This gives the protein CASSTRPRQGRNNSPLHF.

This chain links TRBV19 with TRBJ1-3; 10 bases line up with TRBD1. Germline assignment: CDR1 LNHDA and CDR2 SQIVND (reference sequence). The CDR3 sequence is 15 residues long. The J segment lost 2 bases and the V segment lost 3 bases, leaving 1 base of the junction unmatched. CDR3 protein: CASSMGQGTGNTIYF. As DNA, the CDR3 is TGTGCCAGTAGTATGGGACAGGGGACTGGAAACACCATATATTTT. Using reference TRBV19 and TRBJ1-3 for the parts outside the CDR3, the full variable domain is DGGITQSPKYLFRKEGQNVTLSCEQNLNHDAMYWYRQDPGQGLRLIYYSQIVNDFQKGDIAEGYSVSREKKESFPLTVTSAQKNPTAFYLCASSMGQGTGNTIYFGEGSWLTVV.

This clone has only a few counts. The chain recombines TRBV4-3 with TRBJ1-6, with TRBD1 matching 10 bases. The V and J ends lost 1 base and 6 bases, in that order; junction bases with no gene match: 12. From germline, CDR1 is LGHNA and CDR2 YSLEER. CDR3 size: 19 residues. The CDR3 loop is CASSQAATGGAAGNSPLHF. In DNA form, the CDR3 reads TGCGCCAGCAGCCAAGCAGCGACAGGGGGCGCCGCGGGTAATTCACCCCTCCACTTT.

This clone was counted a single time. The chain joins TRBV4-3 to TRBJ1-2, with TRBD1 identical over 8 bases. The V gene's germline CDR1 is LGHNA and CDR2 YSLEER. The CDR3 totals 15 residues. Trimming at V came to 0 bases and at J to 7 bases, leaving 7 bases not matched to a gene. The CDR3 sequence: CASSQERQGARGYTF. CDR3 sequence (DNA): TGCGCCAGCAGCCAAGAAAGGCAGGGGGCGCGTGGCTACACCTTC.

The chain couples TRBV11-3 to TRBJ2-2; TRBD2 agrees at 10 bases. The CDR3 length is 17 residues. The germline gives CDR1 SGHNT, CDR2 YENEEA. The V gene end was trimmed by 1 base and the J gene end by 0 bases; junction bases not matched to a gene: 2. The CDR3 region has the DNA TGTGCCAGCAGCTTAGTTCTAGCGGGGGCGAACACCGGGGAGCTGTTTTTT. Translated, it gives CASSLVLAGANTGELFF.